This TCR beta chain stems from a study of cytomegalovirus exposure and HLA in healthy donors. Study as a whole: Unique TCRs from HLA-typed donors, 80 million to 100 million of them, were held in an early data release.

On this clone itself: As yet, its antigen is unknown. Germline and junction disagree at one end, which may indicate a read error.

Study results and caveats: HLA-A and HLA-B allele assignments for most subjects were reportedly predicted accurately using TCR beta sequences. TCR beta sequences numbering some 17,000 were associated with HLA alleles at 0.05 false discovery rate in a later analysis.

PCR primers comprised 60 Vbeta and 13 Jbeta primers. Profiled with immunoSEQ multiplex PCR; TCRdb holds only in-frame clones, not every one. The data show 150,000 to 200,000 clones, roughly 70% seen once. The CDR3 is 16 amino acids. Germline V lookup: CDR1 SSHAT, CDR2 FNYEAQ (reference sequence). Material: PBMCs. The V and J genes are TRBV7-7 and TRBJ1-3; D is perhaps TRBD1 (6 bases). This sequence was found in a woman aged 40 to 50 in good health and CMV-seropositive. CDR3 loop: CASSPAAAGVGNTIYF. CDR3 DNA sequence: TGTGCTAGCAGCCCAGCCGCCGCAGGGGTAGGAAACACCATATATTTT.